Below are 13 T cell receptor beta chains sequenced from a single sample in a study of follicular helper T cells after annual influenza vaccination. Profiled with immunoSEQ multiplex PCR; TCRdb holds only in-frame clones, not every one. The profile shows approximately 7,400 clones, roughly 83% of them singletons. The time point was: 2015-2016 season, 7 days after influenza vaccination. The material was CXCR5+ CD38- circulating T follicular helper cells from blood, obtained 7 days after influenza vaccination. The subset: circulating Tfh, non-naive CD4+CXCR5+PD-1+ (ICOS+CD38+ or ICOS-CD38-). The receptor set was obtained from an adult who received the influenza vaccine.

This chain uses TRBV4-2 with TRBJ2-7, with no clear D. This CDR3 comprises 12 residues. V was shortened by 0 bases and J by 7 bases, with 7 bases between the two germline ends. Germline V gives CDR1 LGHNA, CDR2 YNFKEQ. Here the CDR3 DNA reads TGTGCCAGCAGCCAAGAGGGGTGGGAGCAGTACTTC. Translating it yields CASSQEGWEQYF.

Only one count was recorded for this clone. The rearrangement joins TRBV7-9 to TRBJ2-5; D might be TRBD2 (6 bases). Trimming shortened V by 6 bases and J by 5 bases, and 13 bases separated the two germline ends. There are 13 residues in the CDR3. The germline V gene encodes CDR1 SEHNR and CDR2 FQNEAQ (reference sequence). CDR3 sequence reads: CASRSAGPETQYF. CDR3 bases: TGTGCCAGCAGGTCCGCGGGGCCGGAGACCCAGTACTTC.

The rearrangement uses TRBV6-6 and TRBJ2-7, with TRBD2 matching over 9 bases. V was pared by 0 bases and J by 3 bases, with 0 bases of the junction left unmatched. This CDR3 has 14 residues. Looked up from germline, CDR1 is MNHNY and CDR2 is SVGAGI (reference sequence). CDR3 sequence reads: CASSYSTSGYEQYF. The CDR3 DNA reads TGTGCCAGCAGTTACTCGACTAGCGGCTACGAGCAGTACTTC.

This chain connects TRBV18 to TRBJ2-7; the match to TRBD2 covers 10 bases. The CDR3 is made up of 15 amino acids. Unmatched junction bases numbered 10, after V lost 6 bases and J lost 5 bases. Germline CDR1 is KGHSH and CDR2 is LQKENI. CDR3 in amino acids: CASSPLAGDLNEQYF. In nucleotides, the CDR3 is TGTGCCAGCTCTCCCCTAGCGGGAGATTTAAACGAGCAGTACTTC.

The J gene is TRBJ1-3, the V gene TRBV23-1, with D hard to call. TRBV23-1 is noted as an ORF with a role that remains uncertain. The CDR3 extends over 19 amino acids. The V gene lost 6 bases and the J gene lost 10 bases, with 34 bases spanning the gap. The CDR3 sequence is CASRQRHEETYVLGSTIYF. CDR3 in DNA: TGCGCCAGCAGACAGAGACACGAAGAGACCTACGTTCTCGGGAGTACCATATATTTT.

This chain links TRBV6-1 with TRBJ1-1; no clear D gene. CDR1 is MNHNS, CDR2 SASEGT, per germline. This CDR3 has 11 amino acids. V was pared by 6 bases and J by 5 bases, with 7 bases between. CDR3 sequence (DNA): TGTGCCAGCAGCGGGAAGACTGAAGCTTTCTTT. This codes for CASSGKTEAFF.

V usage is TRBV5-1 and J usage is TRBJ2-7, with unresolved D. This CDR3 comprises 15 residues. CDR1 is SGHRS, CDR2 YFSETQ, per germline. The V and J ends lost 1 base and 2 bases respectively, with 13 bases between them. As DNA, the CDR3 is TGCGCCAGCAGCTTGTCCGCAGGAAAAACCTACGAGCAGTACTTC. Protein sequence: CASSLSAGKTYEQYF. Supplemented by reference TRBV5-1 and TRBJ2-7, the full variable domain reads KAGVTQTPRYLIKTRGQQVTLSCSPISGHRSVSWYQQTPGQGLQFLFEYFSETQRNKGNFPGRFSGRQFSNSRSEMNVSTLELGDSALYLCASSLSAGKTYEQYFGPGTRLTVT.

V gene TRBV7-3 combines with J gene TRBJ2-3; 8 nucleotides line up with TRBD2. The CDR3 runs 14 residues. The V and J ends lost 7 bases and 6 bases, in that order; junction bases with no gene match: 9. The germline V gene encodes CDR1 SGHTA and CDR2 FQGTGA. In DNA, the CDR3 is TGTGCCAGCACTATAGGTAGCGGGGATGATACGCAGTATTTT. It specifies CASTIGSGDDTQYF.

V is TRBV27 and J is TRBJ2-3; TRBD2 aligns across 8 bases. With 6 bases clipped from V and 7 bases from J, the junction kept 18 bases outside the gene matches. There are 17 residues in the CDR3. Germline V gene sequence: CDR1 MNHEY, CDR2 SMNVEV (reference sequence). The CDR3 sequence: CASRTPGGAGLGNTQYF. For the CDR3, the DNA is TGTGCCAGCAGAACACCGGGGGGGGCAGGTCTGGGGAATACGCAGTATTTT.

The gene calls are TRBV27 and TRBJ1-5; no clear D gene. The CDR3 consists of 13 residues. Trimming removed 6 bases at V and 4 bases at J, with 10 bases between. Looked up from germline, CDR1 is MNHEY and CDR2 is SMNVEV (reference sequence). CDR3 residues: CASSPRPNQPQHF. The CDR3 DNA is TGTGCCAGCAGCCCCCGGCCGAATCAGCCCCAGCATTTT.

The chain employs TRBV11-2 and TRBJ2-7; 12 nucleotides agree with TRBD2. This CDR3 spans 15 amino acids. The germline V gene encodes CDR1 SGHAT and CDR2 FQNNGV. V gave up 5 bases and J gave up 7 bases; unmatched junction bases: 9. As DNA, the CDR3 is TGTGCCAGCAGCGCGACTAGCGGGAGTGCAGTGGAGCAGTACTTC. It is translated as CASSATSGSAVEQYF.

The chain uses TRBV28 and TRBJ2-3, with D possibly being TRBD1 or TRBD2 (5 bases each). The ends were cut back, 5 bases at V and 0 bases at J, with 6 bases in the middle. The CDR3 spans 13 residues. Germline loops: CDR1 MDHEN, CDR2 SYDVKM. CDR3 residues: CASSGDSTDTQYF. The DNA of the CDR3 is TGTGCCAGCAGTGGGGACAGCACAGATACGCAGTATTTT. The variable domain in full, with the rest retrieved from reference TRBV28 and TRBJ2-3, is DVKVTQSSRYLVKRTGEKVFLECVQDMDHENMFWYRQDPGLGLRLIYFSYDVKMKEKGDIPEGYSVSREKKERFSLILESASTNQTSMYLCASSGDSTDTQYFGPGTRLTVL.

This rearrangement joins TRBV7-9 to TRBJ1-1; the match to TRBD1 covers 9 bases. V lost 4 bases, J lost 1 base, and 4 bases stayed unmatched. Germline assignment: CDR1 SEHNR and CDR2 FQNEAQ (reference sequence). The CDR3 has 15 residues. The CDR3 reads CASSSGTGKNTEAFF. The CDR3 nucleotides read TGTGCCAGCAGCTCCGGGACAGGGAAGAACACTGAAGCTTTCTTT.